The text below deals with one T cell receptor beta chain. Its specificity is unknown. This sample stems from a study of T cells expressing NK-cell markers. Study summary: The authors sequenced eight donors, of whom seven were HCMV-seropositive and one was seronegative.

Using the 5' RACE reads, TCRdb records one entry per CDR3 protein without DNA. In all, the sample yields some 440,000 distinct CDR3 sequences. Notes on the study in general: The CD3+CD56-NKG2C+ fraction of a handful of donors was also led by these clonotypes.

Germline V gene data show CDR1 as DFQATT and CDR2 as SNEGSKA (reference sequence). CDR3 length: 16 residues. The source is a woman aged 45-59 years in good health. The sample was blood T cells: a sorted CD56 or NKG2C T cell subset, CD4+ or CD8+ T cells, or bulk PBMC T cells (not recorded which). The chain joins TRBV20-1 to TRBJ2-5; absent DNA, TCRdb's TRBD2 call cannot be checked. The CDR3 sequence: CSAISGTSGMAETQYF.